These 12 T cell receptor beta chains originate from one sample sequenced in a study of regulatory T cells in long-lasting Graves disease. Regarding time point: persistent/refractory GD, antithyroid drugs over 5 years with positive TRAb. Generation of the TCR library employed RNA extracted from PBMCs. Arm-PCR of CDR3 regions and iRepertoire HTBI primers were the basis on which TCR beta libraries were built. MiXCR, run by TCRdb on the multiplex PCR reads, gives a single entry per CDR3 protein. Found here are under 450,000 distinct CDR3 sequences, 20% to 25% of them singletons; the top ten hold approximately 25%. The specimen comprised peripheral blood mononuclear cells (PBMCs), sampled when the disease was refractory, from a patient treated with antithyroid drugs. The receptor source for this set is a female donor with Graves disease.

This clonotype was seen ten or more times. The chain employs TRBV28 and TRBJ2-5; TRBD1 might be the D (5 bases). The CDR3 loop spans 15 amino acids. Between the trimmed V and J ends, which lost 2 bases and 2 bases, there was a span of 12 bases. The V gene's germline CDR1 is MDHEN and CDR2 SYDVKM. The CDR3: CASSLQSQGQETQYF. In DNA form, the CDR3 reads TGTGCCAGCAGTTTACAGTCGCAGGGACAAGAGACCCAGTACTTC.

This clonotype appeared many times. The V call is TRBV2, the J call TRBJ1-1; no definite D call. Germline CDR1 is SNHLY and CDR2 is FYNNEI. The ends were cut back, 8 bases at V and 6 bases at J, with 13 bases in the middle. The CDR3 covers 12 residues. CDR3 in DNA: TGTGCCAGCCGCTTTGAGACGGCTGAAGCTTTCTTT. Amino acid sequence: CASRFETAEAFF.

This clonotype was counted ten times or more. The junction departs from the called germline gene at one end, perhaps through a read error. The V and J genes are TRBV28 and TRBJ2-7; D tentatively fits TRBD1 or TRBD2 (5 bases each). CDR1 and CDR2 (germline): MDHEN, SYDVKM. The CDR3 extends over 12 amino acids. The CDR3 sequence: CASSFGTEDAHF. The DNA for the CDR3 is TGTGCCAGCAGTTTCGGGACCGAGGACGCGCACTTC. The whole variable domain, remainder taken from reference TRBV28 and TRBJ2-7, is DVKVTQSSRYLVKRTGEKVFLECVQDMDHENMFWYRQDPGLGLRLIYFSYDVKMKEKGDIPEGYSVSREKKERFSLILESASTNQTSMYLCASSFGTEDAHFGPGTRLTVT.

This sequence joins TRBV19 and TRBJ1-1, with 8 bases that match TRBD1. Germline values: CDR1 LNHDA, CDR2 SQIVND (reference sequence). With 5 bases clipped from V and 7 bases from J, the junction kept 9 bases outside the gene matches. The CDR3 runs to 14 residues. CDR3 sequence (DNA): TGTGCCAGTAGTGAACCGGGACAGGTACGTGAAGCTTTCTTT. Translation gives CASSEPGQVREAFF.

Many counts were recorded for this clonotype. This rearrangement joins TRBV5-1 to TRBJ1-1; the D is unclear. The germline gives CDR1 SGHRS, CDR2 YFSETQ. V was pared by 1 base and J by 1 base, with 8 bases between. The CDR3 is 14 amino acids. CDR3 sequence reads: CASSLLDGNTEAFF. The DNA of the CDR3 is TGCGCCAGCAGCTTGTTAGACGGGAACACTGAAGCTTTCTTT.

This clonotype appeared a few times. The genes are TRBV5-1 and TRBJ1-5; tentatively, D is TRBD1 (5 bases). V was clipped by 0 bases and J by 8 bases, with 12 bases between them. Germline CDR1 SGHRS, CDR2 YFSETQ. There are 14 residues in the CDR3. CDR3 coding DNA: TGCGCCAGCAGCTTGGATCCCGGGGGTAAGCCCCAGCATTTT. It translates to CASSLDPGGKPQHF.

The sample holds many counts of this clonotype. The V call is TRBV20-1, the J call TRBJ2-5, with 11 bases identical to TRBD2. The CDR3 contains 14 residues. J lost 2 bases, V lost 8 bases, and 7 bases had no gene match. CDR1 is DFQATT, CDR2 SNEGSKA, per germline (reference sequence). The CDR3 loop is CSIRLAGGQETQYF. The CDR3 region has the DNA TGCAGTATAAGGTTAGCGGGAGGGCAAGAGACCCAGTACTTC.

CDR3 residues: CASSVAQSLGEAFF. Here the CDR3 DNA reads TGTGCCAGCAGTGTCGCTCAGTCCCTTGGAGAAGCTTTCTTT. This rearrangement joins TRBV2 to TRBJ1-1; D is ambiguous. V was shortened by 4 bases and J by 8 bases, with 17 bases between the two germline ends. Germline-derived CDR1 and CDR2 are SNHLY and FYNNEI. This CDR3 is built from 14 residues. Variable domain in full (rest from reference TRBV2 and TRBJ1-1): EPEVTQTPSHQVTQMGQEVILRCVPISNHLYFYWYRQILGQKVEFLVSFYNNEISEKSEIFDDQFSVERPDGSNFTLKIRSTKLEDSAMYFCASSVAQSLGEAFFGQGTRLTVV.

This clonotype was seen repeatedly, ten times or more. The chain combines TRBV13 with TRBJ1-1; D remains unclear. The V gene lost 5 bases and the J gene lost 3 bases, with 10 bases spanning the gap. The CDR3 runs to 13 residues. The V gene's germline CDR1 is PRHDT and CDR2 FYEKMQ (reference sequence). The CDR3 DNA is TGTGCCAGCAGCGGCGACGAAGACACTGAAGCTTTCTTT. Its protein is CASSGDEDTEAFF.

The sample holds many counts of this clonotype. The chain joins TRBV6-2 or TRBV6-3 to TRBJ2-4; 9 bases are shared with TRBD2. Germline lookup yields CDR1 MNHEY and CDR2 SVGEGT. The trim removed 5 bases at V and 5 bases at J, leaving 16 bases unmatched. CDR3 length: 18 amino acids. CDR3 nucleotide sequence: TGTGCCAGCAGTGAAGTTCTGGGAGCGGGAGGAAAAGAAAACATTCAGTACTTC. It is translated as CASSEVLGAGGKENIQYF.

This clonotype showed up just once. CDR3 sequence reads: CASSAGQGAGDEQYF. The CDR3 nucleotides are TGTGCCAGCAGCGCAGGACAGGGGGCGGGGGACGAGCAGTACTTC. This chain uses TRBV9 with TRBJ2-7, with 11 bases aligning to TRBD1. Per germline, CDR1 SGDLS and CDR2 YYNGEE. V gave up 3 bases and J gave up 5 bases; unmatched junction bases: 7. CDR3 length: 15 amino acids.

This sequence joins TRBV6-2 or TRBV6-3 and TRBJ2-7; D is possibly TRBD1 (6 bases). The CDR3 length is 13 residues. Germline V lookup: CDR1 MNHEY, CDR2 SVGEGT. V was pared by 7 bases and J by 0 bases, with 10 bases between. The DNA for the CDR3 is TGTGCCAGCACTTGGACAGACTCCTACGAGCAGTACTTC. Encoded protein: CASTWTDSYEQYF.